Presented here are 13 T cell receptor beta chains from one specimen sequenced in a study of a mutant IDH1 vaccine in newly diagnosed glioma. The time point was: baseline, week 1 (first vaccination visit). The treatment was: pre-vaccination baseline after standard-of-care therapy. Method: immunoSEQ multiplex PCR; TCRdb's copy keeps in-frame clones and lacks some. The repertoire holds over 55,000 clones, with about 86% as singletons. Source: peripheral blood mononuclear cells (PBMCs), taken from a glioma patient treated with radiotherapy, temozolomide or both. Every receptor here comes from a woman aged 18-29 years with glioma. Some clones in this sample may be carry-over from other donors' samples.

This rearrangement joins TRBV9 to TRBJ1-1; D remains ambiguous. CDR3 length: 14 amino acids. Per the germline V gene, CDR1 is SGDLS and CDR2 is YYNGEE. With 5 bases removed from V and 1 base from J, the gap between germline ends came to 12 bases. The CDR3: CASSPSTGNTEAFF. The CDR3, as DNA: TGTGCCAGCAGTCCCTCCACGGGGAACACTGAAGCTTTCTTT. Filled out from reference TRBV9 and TRBJ1-1, the complete variable domain reads DSGVTQTPKHLITATGQRVTLRCSPRSGDLSVYWYQQSLDQGLQFLIQYYNGEERAKGNILERFSAQQFPDLHSELNLSSLELGDSALYFCASSPSTGNTEAFFGQGTRLTVV.

The V and J genes are TRBV4-1 and TRBJ1-6; D remains unclear. Trimming took off 4 bases at V and 7 bases at J, with 17 bases between the two ends. In germline, CDR1 is MGHRA, CDR2 YSYEKL. The CDR3 is 16 residues long. The CDR3 DNA reads TGCGCCAGCAGCCTTAGAGGTACGGGTCTAAATTCACCCCTCCACTTT. Encoded protein: CASSLRGTGLNSPLHF.

This clone was seen only a few times. The genes are TRBV19 and TRBJ2-7; no reliable D call. Germline V CDR1 and CDR2: LNHDA, SQIVND (reference sequence). The V and J ends lost 10 bases and 0 bases respectively, with 16 bases between them. The CDR3 consists of 14 residues. The CDR3 region has the DNA TGTGCCACCAGCCGGGCAGTGAGCTCCTACGAGCAGTACTTC. The encoded protein is CATSRAVSSYEQYF.

This clone was recorded a few times. The rearrangement joins TRBV29-1 to TRBJ1-2, with 9 bases aligning to TRBD1. The V and J ends lost 6 bases and 3 bases, in that order; junction bases with no gene match: 11. This CDR3 has 15 amino acids. Germline values: CDR1 SQVTM, CDR2 ANQGSEA. The DNA for the CDR3 is TGCAGCGTGTCACGGGGAACAGGGGGCGACTATGGCTACACCTTC. Translating gives CSVSRGTGGDYGYTF. The whole variable domain, remainder taken from reference TRBV29-1 and TRBJ1-2, is SAVISQKPSRDICQRGTSLTIQCQVDSQVTMMFWYRQQPGQSLTLIATANQGSEATYESGFVIDKFPISRPNLTFSTLTVSNMSPEDSSIYLCSVSRGTGGDYGYTFGSGTRLTVV.

The chain has TRBV5-1 and TRBJ2-5, with 7 positions matching TRBD2. This CDR3 is built from 16 residues. V shed 2 bases and J 5 bases; nucleotides not matched to a gene: 12. CDR1 and CDR2 (germline): SGHRS, YFSETQ. CDR3 region: CASSFGEGTARETQYF. The DNA of the CDR3 is TGCGCCAGCAGCTTCGGGGAGGGGACGGCTCGTGAGACCCAGTACTTC.

The V gene is TRBV6-6, the J gene TRBJ2-1; D gene ambiguous. Germline V CDR1 and CDR2: MNHNY, SVGAGI (reference sequence). The CDR3 consists of 13 residues. Trimming pared 6 bases from V and 13 bases from J, leaving 19 bases between. The CDR3 loop is CASSSDTYGPQFF. The CDR3 DNA reads TGTGCCAGCAGCTCCGACACTTACGGACCCCAGTTCTTC.

V gene TRBV4-2 combines with J gene TRBJ2-3; no definite D call. Germline CDR1 is LGHNA and CDR2 is YNFKEQ. V lost 0 bases and J 4 bases, leaving 5 bases between the germline ends. The CDR3 spans 13 residues. The CDR3 sequence: CASSQDEADTQYF. The DNA of the CDR3 is TGTGCCAGCAGCCAAGATGAAGCAGATACGCAGTATTTT.

This CDR3 reads CASSIDFGLAGGTDTQYF. In DNA, the CDR3 is TGTGCCAGTAGTATAGACTTCGGACTAGCGGGAGGGACAGATACGCAGTATTTT. The chain links TRBV19 to TRBJ2-3; 15 bases map to TRBD2. This CDR3 is 18 amino acids long. CDR1 LNHDA and CDR2 SQIVND come from the germline V gene (reference sequence). The junction had 4 bases not matched to a gene; V was cut back by 0 bases and J by 3 bases. Based on the CDR3 plus reference TRBV19 and TRBJ2-3, the full variable domain is DGGITQSPKYLFRKEGQNVTLSCEQNLNHDAMYWYRQDPGQGLRLIYYSQIVNDFQKGDIAEGYSVSREKKESFPLTVTSAQKNPTAFYLCASSIDFGLAGGTDTQYFGPGTRLTVL.

The V call is TRBV29-1, the J call TRBJ1-2, with D unresolved. CDR3 length: 13 residues. V was cut by 4 bases and J by 2 bases, with 11 bases left in between. Germline V gene lookup returns CDR1 SQVTM and CDR2 ANQGSEA. The CDR3, as DNA: TGCAGCGTTGGGCGAACGGGAAACTATGGCTACACCTTC. Translating gives CSVGRTGNYGYTF.

The V and J genes are TRBV5-5 and TRBJ1-2; 8 bases match TRBD1. The CDR3 runs to 18 residues. Per germline, CDR1 SGHKS and CDR2 YYEKEE (reference sequence). V gave up 0 bases and J gave up 8 bases; unmatched junction bases: 18. The CDR3 DNA is TGTGCCAGCAGCTTGGTGGATTTTCCTGGACAGGGTCTCTTAGGCTACACCTTC. This encodes CASSLVDFPGQGLLGYTF.

The chain recombines TRBV5-1 with TRBJ2-3; D may be TRBD2 (5 bases). The CDR3 is 14 residues long. Germline CDR1 reads SGHRS; CDR2 reads YFSETQ. V shed 1 base and J shed 5 bases, with 11 bases lying between them. CDR3 nucleotide sequence: TGCGCCAGCAGCTTGTGGCCCGAGGGAGATACGCAGTATTTT. It translates to CASSLWPEGDTQYF.

This chain uses TRBV6-5 with TRBJ2-1; a weak D match, TRBD1 (5 bases). CDR3 length: 13 amino acids. The germline V and J ends were trimmed by 2 bases and 7 bases, with 9 bases remaining between them. Per germline, CDR1 MNHEY and CDR2 SVGAGI. CDR3 amino acids: CASSYGAGNEQFF. CDR3 in DNA: TGTGCCAGCAGTTACGGGGCCGGGAATGAGCAGTTCTTC.

The gene calls are TRBV19 and TRBJ2-2, with TRBD1 as a possible D gene (6 bases). V shed 1 base and J shed 6 bases, with 6 bases lying between them. The V gene's germline CDR1 is LNHDA and CDR2 SQIVND (reference sequence). This CDR3 region has 13 residues. The CDR3 is CASSIGGPGELFF. The CDR3 nucleotides are TGTGCCAGTAGTATAGGGGGGCCCGGGGAGCTGTTTTTT.